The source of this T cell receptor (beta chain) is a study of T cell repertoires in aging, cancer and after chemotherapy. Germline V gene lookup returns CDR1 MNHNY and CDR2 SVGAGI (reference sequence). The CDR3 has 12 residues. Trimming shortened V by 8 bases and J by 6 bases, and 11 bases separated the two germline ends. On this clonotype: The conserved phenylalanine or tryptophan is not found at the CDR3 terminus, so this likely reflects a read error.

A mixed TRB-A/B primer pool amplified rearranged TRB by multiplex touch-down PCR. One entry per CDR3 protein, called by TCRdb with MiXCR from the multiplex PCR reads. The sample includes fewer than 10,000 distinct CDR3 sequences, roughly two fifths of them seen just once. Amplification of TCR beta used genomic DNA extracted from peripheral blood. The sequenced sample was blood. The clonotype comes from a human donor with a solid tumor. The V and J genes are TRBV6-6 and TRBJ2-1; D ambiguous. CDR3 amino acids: CASRPDGNEQFI. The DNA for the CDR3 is TGTGCCAGCCGCCCGGACGGCAATGAGCAGTTCATC.